This T cell receptor beta chain was found in a study of regulatory T cells in long-lasting Graves disease listed by TCRdb under 2021. Study-wide context: Persistent Graves' disease was defined as persistently positive TSH receptor autoantibodies together with antithyroid drug treatment for over 5 years. Persistent Graves' disease patients were compared with newly diagnosed Graves' disease patients by peripheral blood TCR sequencing and RNA sequencing. The study was registered as a clinical trial and conducted in China. A total of roughly 35 samples were covered by TCR sequencing, comprising some 13 persistent and around 20 newly diagnosed Graves' disease patients. On average, persistent Graves' disease patients in the clinical cohort had been on antithyroid drugs for about 10.3 years. What the study reported, not specific to this receptor: Compared with newly diagnosed patients, persistent Graves' disease patients had lower TCR Shannon entropy and fewer highly expanded clones, which suggests clonal expansion. The authors noted that the small sample size was a limitation that may lower accuracy. Preferential use of TRBV28, TRBJ1-2 and TRBJ2-5 was observed in persistent disease, whereas TRBV20-1 and TRBJ2-1 were favored in newly diagnosed disease. A larger number of public clonotypes was shared among persistent patients (more than 2,500) than among newly diagnosed patients (approximately 1,000). Peripheral blood alone was examined, since thyroid tissue, which constituted the primary lesion, could not be accessed. Sequencing and analysis were limited to the TCR beta chain.

The sample's time point, from its label and the paper: persistent/refractory GD, antithyroid drugs over 5 years with positive TRAb. For both TCR sequencing and RNA sequencing, RNA was extracted from PBMCs using TRIzol. The diagnosis of Graves' disease followed American Thyroid Association guidelines. Patients for the study were recruited at an endocrinology department in Xi'an, China. Each patient gave 8.5 to 9.5 milliliters of peripheral blood, collected in an EDTA anticoagulant tube. Ficoll Paque Plus density gradient separation was used to isolate PBMCs, and no additional T cell sorting was done. An Agilent 2100 Bioanalyzer and agarose gel were used to assess RNA quality, and a NanoDrop 2000 was used to measure RNA concentration. For this clonotype: The target of this receptor is not known. Base quality data are lacking; no much larger clone is found one base away.

The method was multiplex PCR. Reads for this sample came from an Illumina HiSeq 4000. CDR3 regions were amplified by Arm-PCR with iRepertoire HTBI primers to construct TCR beta libraries. Gel purification was performed on PCR products prior to sequencing. For the original study's pipeline: Gene usage analysis of CDR3 amino acid clonotypes relied on the roughly 58 TRBV and 14 TRBJ segments identified across samples. COPE and FqMerger were used to merge the filtered high-quality paired reads into contigs. BLAST was used to align contigs to the IMGT TRBV, TRBD and TRBJ reference genes, and CDR3 was defined following IMGT. Clonotypes above 0.1% frequency were classified as highly expanded clones. Shannon entropy served as the measure of repertoire diversity, while the Gini coefficient captured V-J evenness. A clonotype found in more than one individual was treated as public. TCRdb passed the public sequencing reads through fastp at Q25 and MiXCR, retaining productive beta sequences. Every distinct CDR3 protein forms one entry, paired with its most common genes and DNA. Clone size and V and J calls follow TCRdb, not the original study. The sample yields roughly 470,000 distinct CDR3 sequences; less than 25% were counted once. Clones ranked in the top ten supply roughly 8% of the sample.

V lost 0 bases and J lost 4 bases; the stretch between them is 13 bases long. The CDR3 sequence holds 15 residues, the cysteine and phenylalanine included. The entry retains the CDR3 DNA only, 45 bases that are in frame from base 1. CDR1 MGHRA and CDR2 YSYEKL are derived from the germline V gene. This specimen consisted of peripheral blood mononuclear cells (PBMCs), obtained when the disease was refractory, from a patient treated with antithyroid drugs. This sequence uses TRBV4-1 and TRBJ2-7; matching of 7 bases hints at TRBD2 as the D gene. The clonotype was recovered from a female donor with Graves disease. CDR3 loop: CASSQDGRGWYEQYF. The bases are TGCGCCAGCAGCCAAGATGGGAGGGGGTGGTACGAGCAGTACTTC.